This TCR beta chain comes out of a study of identical twins. One entry per CDR3 protein, called by TCRdb with MiXCR from the 5' RACE reads. The data contain over 550,000 distinct CDR3 sequences, under 8.5% of them singletons. CDR3 size: 13 residues. The V end was cut by 1 base, the J end by 4 bases, with 8 bases between. Germline values: CDR1 SEHNR, CDR2 FQNEAQ (reference sequence). This clonotype was counted ten times or more. This same sample was also part of a study on yellow fever vaccine responses in identical twins.

The TCR comes from a woman between 18 and 30 years old in good health. Sequenced material: PBMCs. This chain connects TRBV7-9 to TRBJ2-7; D unclear. The CDR3 reads CASSLVLGYEQYF. CDR3 nucleotides: TGTGCCAGCAGCTTAGTTTTAGGGTACGAGCAGTACTTC.